This T cell receptor (beta chain) came from a study of shared clonotypes between healthy human individuals. Data came from immunoSEQ multiplex PCR; TCRdb stores just in-frame clones and leaves some out. The sample lists under 2,000,000 clones; just under 95% were seen once. This CDR3 is 13 amino acids long. The germline V gene has CDR1 MDHEN and CDR2 SYDVKM. The ends were cut back, 5 bases at V and 3 bases at J, with 11 bases in the middle. CD45RO-negative, CCR7-selected cells formed the naive CD8 fraction, which excluded terminally differentiated effector memory CD45RA+ cells. The TCR originated in a man between 18 and 29 years old in good health. The sequencing input was naive CD8+ T cells sorted from blood. V usage is TRBV28 and J usage is TRBJ2-7; D call uncertain. The DNA for the CDR3 is TGTGCCAGCAGTGAGGATAGTTACTACGAGCAGTACTTC. It codes for CASSEDSYYEQYF.